This T cell receptor beta chain was sequenced during a study of blood T cell repertoires in COVID-19. At the level of the study: The cDNA or gDNA used as material had been derived from T cells, B-cell-depleted T cells, or PBMCs.

Enrollment of patients from Seattle took place during active infection, with longitudinal follow-up. TCRdb's table, derived via immunoSEQ multiplex PCR, lists solely in-frame clones and lacks some. The sample has 300,000 to 450,000 clones; around 87% are singletons. The sequenced sample was peripheral blood. This clonotype originated in a woman aged 25 to 39 with COVID-19, enrolled during active disease.

The CDR3 DNA reads as TGTGCCATCAGGACAGGGCAGTCCTATAATTCACCCCTCCACTTT. Translation: CAIRTGQSYNSPLHF. The gene calls are TRBV28 and TRBJ1-6; 8 bases match TRBD1. The J segment lost 1 base and the V segment lost 10 bases, leaving 6 bases of the junction unmatched. Germline CDR1 is MDHEN and CDR2 is SYDVKM. The CDR3 totals 15 residues.